The rows below give T cell receptor beta chains drawn from one sample of a study of shared clonotypes between healthy human individuals. The protocol was immunoSEQ multiplex PCR, while the TCRdb copy is restricted to in-frame clones and leaves out a portion. The profile shows approximately 640,000 clones, 72% of them singletons. Sequences were obtained from memory CD4+ T cells sorted from blood. The receptor source for this set is a woman aged 25-40 years in good health. Both conserved end residues are part of each CDR3. The D gene is left open where the match is weak. Size is stated for part of the rows, as once, few or many counts, or as a class when the clone is expanded.

clone_size: NA
j_call: TRBJ2-5
d_call: NA
v_call: TRBV11-2
cdr3_nt: TGTGCCAGTGGGAAGACTGGGGAGACCCAGTACTTC
cdr3_aa: CASGKTGETQYF

clone_size: NA
j_call: TRBJ2-7
d_call: NA
v_call: TRBV7-9
cdr3_nt: TGTGCCAGCAGCTTAACCGGAGGGACCTACGAGCAGTACTTC
cdr3_aa: CASSLTGGTYEQYF

clone_size: NA
j_call: TRBJ2-1
d_call: TRBD2
v_call: TRBV5-1
cdr3_nt: TGCGCCAGCAGCTTGTTGTCTAGCGGGACAAATGAGCAGTTCTTC
cdr3_aa: CASSLLSSGTNEQFF

clone_size: NA
j_call: TRBJ2-1
d_call: TRBD1
v_call: TRBV5-1
cdr3_nt: TGCGCCAGCAGCTTCGACAGGGTAGCCTACAATGAGCAGTTCTTC
cdr3_aa: CASSFDRVAYNEQFF

clone_size: NA
j_call: TRBJ2-3
d_call: NA
v_call: TRBV5-8
cdr3_nt: TGTGCCAGCAGCTTGGGACTAGATCGCACAGATACGCAGTATTTT
cdr3_aa: CASSLGLDRTDTQYF

clone_size: NA
j_call: TRBJ1-1
d_call: NA
v_call: TRBV2
cdr3_nt: TGTGCCAGCAGTGGTCTAGAGAACACTGAAGCTTTCTTT
cdr3_aa: CASSGLENTEAFF

clone_size: NA
j_call: TRBJ2-4
d_call: NA
v_call: TRBV25-1
cdr3_nt: TGTGCCAGCAGTGAATCTAAGGGGAGTAACATTCAGTACTTC
cdr3_aa: CASSESKGSNIQYF

clone_size: NA
j_call: TRBJ2-6
d_call: NA
v_call: TRBV18
cdr3_nt: TGTGCCAGCTCACAAACGGCTAGCGTAGGGCTCTGGGCCAACGTCCTGACTTTC
cdr3_aa: CASSQTASVGLWANVLTF

clone_size: NA
j_call: TRBJ1-3
d_call: NA
v_call: TRBV28
cdr3_nt: TGTGCCAGCTCCCTGGGGGGGGGCGCAGGGGGAAACACCATATATTTT
cdr3_aa: CASSLGGGAGGNTIYF

clone_size: NA
j_call: TRBJ2-5
d_call: NA
v_call: TRBV2
cdr3_nt: TGTGCCAGCAGATCTCACAGGGCTGAGACCCAGTACTTC
cdr3_aa: CASRSHRAETQYF

clone_size: few
j_call: TRBJ1-2
d_call: TRBD1
v_call: TRBV2
cdr3_nt: TGTGCCAGCAGGATGACAGGGACAAACTATGGCTACACCTTC
cdr3_aa: CASRMTGTNYGYTF

clone_size: NA
j_call: TRBJ2-3
d_call: NA
v_call: TRBV6-6
cdr3_nt: TGTGCCAGCAGTTACGACATCTTAGATACGCAGTATTTT
cdr3_aa: CASSYDILDTQYF

clone_size: NA
j_call: TRBJ1-4
d_call: NA
v_call: TRBV7-9
cdr3_nt: TGTGCCAGCAGCCCGGGGGGAACAACTAATGAAAAACTGTTTTTT
cdr3_aa: CASSPGGTTNEKLFF

clone_size: NA
j_call: TRBJ2-7
d_call: TRBD1
v_call: TRBV18
cdr3_nt: TGTGCCAGCTCACAACGGACAGGGGGAGACTACGAGCAGTACTTC
cdr3_aa: CASSQRTGGDYEQYF

clone_size: NA
j_call: TRBJ2-2
d_call: NA
v_call: TRBV6-5
cdr3_nt: TGTGCCAGCAGGAATAGCAGGAACACCGGGGAGCTGTTTTTT
cdr3_aa: CASRNSRNTGELFF

clone_size: NA
j_call: TRBJ2-2
d_call: TRBD2
v_call: TRBV7-2
cdr3_nt: TGTGCCAGCAGCAGATCTAGCGGGAGAAGCGTTACCGGGGAGCTGTTTTTT
cdr3_aa: CASSRSSGRSVTGELFF

clone_size: NA
j_call: TRBJ2-2
d_call: NA
v_call: TRBV19
cdr3_nt: TGTGCCAGTAGTAGGGACAACACCGGGGAGCTGTTTTTT
cdr3_aa: CASSRDNTGELFF

clone_size: NA
j_call: TRBJ2-7
d_call: NA
v_call: TRBV10-2
cdr3_nt: TGCGCCAGCAGTGAGACGACTAGAAGCGAGCAGTACTTC
cdr3_aa: CASSETTRSEQYF

clone_size: NA
j_call: TRBJ2-1
d_call: TRBD1
v_call: TRBV7-9
cdr3_nt: TGTGCCAGCAGCCGAAAACCTCGGACAGGGGGTCCGAACTACAATGAGCAGTTCTTC
cdr3_aa: CASSRKPRTGGPNYNEQFF

clone_size: NA
j_call: TRBJ2-2
d_call: NA
v_call: TRBV7-6
cdr3_nt: TGTGCCAGCAGCTCTAACACCGGGGAGCTGTTTTTT
cdr3_aa: CASSSNTGELFF

clone_size: NA
j_call: TRBJ1-1
d_call: NA
v_call: TRBV2
cdr3_nt: TGTGCCAGCATTAAGGACGGTAACACTGAAGCTTTCTTT
cdr3_aa: CASIKDGNTEAFF

clone_size: few
j_call: TRBJ2-2
d_call: TRBD1
v_call: TRBV28
cdr3_nt: TGTGCCAGCTCGGGACAGCTAGGCACCGGGGAGCTGTTTTTT
cdr3_aa: CASSGQLGTGELFF

clone_size: few
j_call: TRBJ1-2
d_call: NA
v_call: TRBV4-1
cdr3_nt: TGCGCCAGCAGCCCGTCGGAGGGCGGCTACACCTTC
cdr3_aa: CASSPSEGGYTF

clone_size: once
j_call: TRBJ2-1
d_call: NA
v_call: TRBV20-1
cdr3_nt: TGCAGTGCTAGAGATCCCCCTGAGCAGTTCTTC
cdr3_aa: CSARDPPEQFF

clone_size: NA
j_call: TRBJ2-1
d_call: NA
v_call: TRBV25-1
cdr3_nt: TGTGCCAGCAGTTTCAGCGGGCCATACAATGAGCAGTTCTTC
cdr3_aa: CASSFSGPYNEQFF

clone_size: NA
j_call: TRBJ2-7
d_call: TRBD2
v_call: TRBV7-9
cdr3_nt: TGTGCCAGCAGCCCCGGGGGGGCGCACGAGCAGTACTTC
cdr3_aa: CASSPGGAHEQYF

clone_size: NA
j_call: TRBJ2-4
d_call: NA
v_call: TRBV6-4
cdr3_nt: TGTGCCAGCAGTTTCTCGCTAGCCGCCAAAAACATTCAGTACTTC
cdr3_aa: CASSFSLAAKNIQYF

clone_size: NA
j_call: TRBJ2-1
d_call: NA
v_call: TRBV29-1
cdr3_nt: TGCAGCATCCAACGGGAGAACAATGAGCAGTTCTTC
cdr3_aa: CSIQRENNEQFF

clone_size: NA
j_call: TRBJ2-5
d_call: TRBD2
v_call: TRBV28
cdr3_nt: TGTGCCAGCAGTTACCGGACTAGCGGGTGGGTGACCCAGTACTTC
cdr3_aa: CASSYRTSGWVTQYF

clone_size: NA
j_call: TRBJ1-3
d_call: NA
v_call: TRBV4-2
cdr3_nt: TGTGCCAGCAGCCAAGAAGGCCAGGGGCTCGGAAACACCATATATTTT
cdr3_aa: CASSQEGQGLGNTIYF

clone_size: once
j_call: TRBJ2-1
d_call: NA
v_call: TRBV6-1
cdr3_nt: TGTGCCAGCAATATACAGGGGGAGGGTGAGCAGTTCTTC
cdr3_aa: CASNIQGEGEQFF